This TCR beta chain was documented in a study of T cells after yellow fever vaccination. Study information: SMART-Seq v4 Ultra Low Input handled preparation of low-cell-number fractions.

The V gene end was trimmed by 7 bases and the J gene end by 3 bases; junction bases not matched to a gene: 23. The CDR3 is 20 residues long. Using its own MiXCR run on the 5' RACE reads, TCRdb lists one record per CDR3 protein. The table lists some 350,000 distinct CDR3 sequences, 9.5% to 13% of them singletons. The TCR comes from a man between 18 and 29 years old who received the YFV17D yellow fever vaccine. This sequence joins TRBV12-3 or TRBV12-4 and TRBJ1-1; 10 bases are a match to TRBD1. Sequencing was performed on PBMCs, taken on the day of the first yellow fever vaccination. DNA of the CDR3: TGTGCCAGCAAACCCTCGACGGACAGGGGGATTTTACGTTCGGACACTGAAGCTTTCTTT. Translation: CASKPSTDRGILRSDTEAFF.